The 25 T cell receptor beta chains presented below share a single source sample, sequenced in a study of CD8+CD57+ T cells in acquired aplastic anemia. For sequencing, patients were chosen who had shown expansion of CD8+CD57+ cells by flow cytometry. Genomic DNA served as template for TCR beta VDJ and CDR3 profiling. A single record per CDR3 protein comes from TCRdb applying MiXCR to the reads. This sample has around 200,000 distinct CDR3 sequences; approximately 48% occur once, and the top ten carry 1.8%. The source material was sorted CD4+, CD8+, or CD8+CD57+ T cells (not recorded which) from PBMCs. Receptors were obtained from a human donor with aplastic anemia.

V usage is TRBV7-6 and J usage is TRBJ1-1; no clear D. Trimming pared 2 bases from V and 1 base from J, leaving 11 bases between. Germline lookup yields CDR1 SGHVS and CDR2 FNYEAQ. The CDR3 spans 15 residues. The CDR3 region is CASSLSVGSNTEAFF. As DNA, the CDR3 is TGTGCCAGCAGCTTATCCGTGGGCTCGAACACTGAAGCTTTCTTT.

Concerning this clonotype itself: A much larger clone sits a single nucleotide away, making a read error possible. The chain combines TRBV6-5 with TRBJ2-7; D gene uncertain. The CDR3 runs 16 residues. V lost 2 bases and J lost 0, with 14 bases in between. Germline V gives CDR1 MNHEY, CDR2 SVGAGI. For the CDR3, the DNA is TGTGCCAGCAGTTACCCACGACTCGCGAGCTCCTACGAGCAGTACTTC. It codes for CASSYPRLASSYEQYF.

This clonotype was picked up many times. The chain uses TRBV19 and TRBJ1-6, with D perhaps TRBD1 (6 bases). The V gene lost 7 bases and the J gene lost 9 bases, with 25 bases spanning the gap. CDR3 length: 17 residues. Germline loops: CDR1 LNHDA, CDR2 SQIVND (reference sequence). In DNA, the CDR3 is TGTGCCAGTACCGACTCACCCAACAGGGTAGTCGGTTCACCCCTCCACTTT. As protein: CASTDSPNRVVGSPLHF.

The chain has TRBV20-1 and TRBJ2-7, with TRBD1 as a possible D gene (6 bases). This CDR3 is built from 11 residues. V lost 6 bases and J lost 9, with 15 bases in between. Germline V gives CDR1 DFQATT, CDR2 SNEGSKA (reference sequence). The CDR3 reads CSAHRADGQYF. DNA for the CDR3: TGCAGTGCCCACAGGGCCGACGGGCAGTACTTC.

This chain connects TRBV27 to TRBJ1-1, with D uncertain. Germline V gives CDR1 MNHEY, CDR2 SMNVEV (reference sequence). The CDR3 is 15 residues long. Trimming stripped 0 bases from V and 5 bases from J, with 13 bases between. The CDR3 loop is CASSLSRLRGTEAFF. CDR3 nucleotides: TGTGCCAGCAGTTTATCTCGCCTTCGAGGGACTGAAGCTTTCTTT.

This clonotype was detected many times. The V call is TRBV7-9, the J call TRBJ2-7; D possibly uses TRBD1 or TRBD2 (5 bases each). CDR3 length equals 15 residues. Germline assignment: CDR1 SEHNR and CDR2 FQNEAQ (reference sequence). V was cut by 4 bases and J by 5 bases, with 18 bases left in between. The CDR3 loop reads CASSSWDGPRDEQYF. CDR3 DNA sequence: TGTGCCAGCAGCTCCTGGGACGGCCCACGGGACGAGCAGTACTTC.

At least ten counts were recorded for this clonotype. The chain links TRBV20-1 to TRBJ2-1; 12 nucleotides align to TRBD2. Germline lookup yields CDR1 DFQATT and CDR2 SNEGSKA (reference sequence). There are 15 residues in the CDR3. The junction had 5 bases not matched to a gene; V was cut back by 4 bases and J by 4 bases. CDR3 sequence: CSATITSGGYNEQFF. The CDR3, as DNA: TGCAGTGCTACCATAACTAGCGGGGGGTACAATGAGCAGTTCTTC.

This clonotype was found once. The genes are TRBV6-6 and TRBJ2-5, with a tentative D call TRBD1 (6 bases). Trimming cost V 8 bases and J 6 bases, with 16 bases left between them. Germline assignment: CDR1 MNHNY and CDR2 SVGAGI (reference sequence). The CDR3 extends over 13 amino acids. The CDR3 is CASGPPGTKTQYF. In DNA form, the CDR3 reads TGTGCCAGCGGTCCTCCCGGGACAAAGACCCAGTACTTC.

This clonotype was observed a few times. This chain connects TRBV6-1 to TRBJ1-2, with 7 bases fitting TRBD1. The V gene end was trimmed by 2 bases and the J gene end by 5 bases; junction bases not matched to a gene: 5. The CDR3 is made up of 14 amino acids. The germline gives CDR1 MNHNS, CDR2 SASEGT. As DNA, the CDR3 is TGTGCCAGCAGTGAAAGGGGGCGCGATTATGGCTACACCTTC. It specifies CASSERGRDYGYTF.

This clonotype was seen repeatedly, ten times or more. The V and J genes are TRBV6-5 and TRBJ1-1; no clear D gene. This CDR3 spans 15 amino acids. Germline V gene data show CDR1 as MNHEY and CDR2 as SVGAGI. The ends were cut back, 4 bases at V and 1 base at J, with 13 bases in the middle. The CDR3, as DNA: TGTGCCAGCAGTTCCCTAATTACGGGGAACACTGAAGCTTTCTTT. Protein product: CASSSLITGNTEAFF.

This sequence joins TRBV19 and TRBJ1-1; D not resolved. V was cut by 3 bases and J by 1 base, with 12 bases left in between. Looked up from germline, CDR1 is LNHDA and CDR2 is SQIVND (reference sequence). The CDR3 contains 15 residues. For the CDR3, the DNA is TGTGCCAGTAGTATCCGACGAGGCGGGAACACTGAAGCTTTCTTT. Amino acids: CASSIRRGGNTEAFF.

This clonotype was recorded at least ten times. The chain combines TRBV13 with TRBJ2-6; 7 bases match TRBD1. J lost 0 bases, V lost 1 base, and 9 bases had no gene match. Germline V gives CDR1 PRHDT, CDR2 FYEKMQ (reference sequence). CDR3 length: 19 residues. The CDR3 nucleotides are TGTGCCAGCAGCTTAGTAGGGACAGTAATTCACTCTGGGGCCAACGTCCTGACTTTC. Translation: CASSLVGTVIHSGANVLTF.

The sample holds a few counts of this clonotype. The V and J genes are TRBV19 and TRBJ2-2; D is uncertain. The V and J ends lost 3 bases and 2 bases respectively, with 7 bases between them. CDR3 length equals 14 residues. CDR1 and CDR2 (germline): LNHDA, SQIVND (reference sequence). The CDR3 DNA reads as TGTGCCAGTAGTATCTCCCACAACACCGGGGAGCTGTTTTTT. Protein sequence: CASSISHNTGELFF.

Many counts were recorded for this clonotype. The V and J genes are TRBV5-4 and TRBJ1-1; 7 bases line up with TRBD1. The CDR3 spans 13 residues. J gave up 8 bases and V 2 bases, and 6 bases lay outside the gene matches. Germline V CDR1 and CDR2: SGHNT, YYREEE (reference sequence). The CDR3 nucleotides are TGTGCCAGCAGCTTTGCAGGGGGGGGAGAAGCTTTCTTT. Its protein product is CASSFAGGGEAFF.

This clonotype was seen ten or more times. This rearrangement joins TRBV5-5 to TRBJ1-5, with no clear D. Germline V gene data show CDR1 as SGHKS and CDR2 as YYEKEE (reference sequence). This CDR3 comprises 12 residues. V dropped 1 base and J dropped 12 bases, with 11 bases sitting between them. The CDR3 DNA reads as TGTGCCAGCAGCTTGAAGGAGGTACACCAGCATTTT. It encodes CASSLKEVHQHF.

The V call is TRBV7-8, the J call TRBJ1-5; D is perhaps TRBD1 (5 bases). V was clipped by 5 bases and J by 5 bases, with 13 bases between them. This CDR3 comprises 14 residues. The germline gives CDR1 SGHVS, CDR2 FQNEAQ. The DNA for the CDR3 is TGTGCCAGCAGCCGCGACAGACCCTATCAGCCCCAGCATTTT. It translates to CASSRDRPYQPQHF.

This clonotype was counted only a few times. The chain couples TRBV6-1 to TRBJ1-6, with TRBD1 matching over 7 bases. This CDR3 has 13 residues. Germline CDR1 MNHNS, CDR2 SASEGT. V shed 7 bases, J shed 9 bases, and the junction held 6 bases outside the gene matches. CDR3: CASKTGEGSPLHF. The CDR3 DNA reads as TGTGCCAGCAAAACAGGGGAGGGTTCACCCCTCCACTTT.

J is TRBJ2-1 and V is TRBV19; TRBD2 matches 10 bases. The germline CDR1 and CDR2 sequences are LNHDA and SQIVND (reference sequence). V was pared by 8 bases and J by 5 bases, with 3 bases of the junction left unmatched. The CDR3 is 13 amino acids. The CDR3, as DNA: TGTGCCAGTCGGACTAGCGGCAACAATGAGCAGTTCTTC. It codes for CASRTSGNNEQFF.

This clonotype was detected only a few times. The rearrangement uses TRBV11-1 and TRBJ2-2, with TRBD2 as a possible D gene (6 bases). There are 16 residues in the CDR3. Trimming removed 3 bases at V and 6 bases at J, with 17 bases between. Germline CDR1 SGHAT, CDR2 FQDESV (reference sequence). CDR3 DNA: TGTGCCAGCAGCTTGGGACTCGGGAAGCTCGCCGGGGAGCTGTTTTTT. This translates into CASSLGLGKLAGELFF.

Notes on this clonotype: The junction departs from germline at one end; a sequencing error may be responsible. The genes are TRBV20-1 and TRBJ2-1, with TRBD2 matching 10 bases. There are 15 residues in the CDR3. From germline, CDR1 is DFQATT and CDR2 SNEGSKA (reference sequence). CDR3 region: CSARPSGGSHNEQFF. As DNA, the CDR3 is TGCAGTGCTAGACCTAGCGGGGGCTCCCACAATGAGCAGTTCTTC.

This clonotype was detected only a few times. The V and J genes are TRBV20-1 and TRBJ2-3; TRBD1 matches 7 bases. Germline V gives CDR1 DFQATT, CDR2 SNEGSKA (reference sequence). The CDR3 consists of 12 residues. The DNA of the CDR3 is TGCAGCCGACAGGGAACGGCAGATACGCAGTATTTT. Its protein product is CSRQGTADTQYF.

This clonotype was observed many times. The chain combines TRBV5-1 with TRBJ1-1; weak D call: TRBD1 (6 bases). V was cut by 0 bases and J by 4 bases, with 13 bases left in between. CDR3 length: 15 amino acids. Germline V gives CDR1 SGHRS, CDR2 YFSETQ. The CDR3 coding sequence is TGCGCCAGCAGCTTGGACGCGGGGGCGAGCACTGAAGCTTTCTTT. It yields the protein CASSLDAGASTEAFF.

There are a few counts of this clonotype. V is TRBV19 and J is TRBJ2-5; D is unresolved. In germline, CDR1 is LNHDA, CDR2 SQIVND (reference sequence). The CDR3 extends over 11 amino acids. Trimming removed 3 bases at V and 5 bases at J, with 4 bases between. The CDR3 loop is CASSIRETQYF. As DNA, the CDR3 is TGTGCCAGTAGTATCCGGGAGACCCAGTACTTC.

The V gene is TRBV11-1, the J gene TRBJ2-7; TRBD1 agrees at 7 bases. The V gene end was trimmed by 3 bases and the J gene end by 2 bases; junction bases not matched to a gene: 10. CDR3 size: 16 residues. CDR1 is SGHAT and CDR2 is FQDESV in the germline V gene (reference sequence). The CDR3 is CASSFPMSGQPYEQYF. CDR3 in DNA: TGTGCCAGCAGCTTCCCAATGTCGGGACAGCCCTACGAGCAGTACTTC. The full variable domain, its missing parts supplied by reference TRBV11-1 and TRBJ2-7, is EAEVAQSPRYKITEKSQAVAFWCDPISGHATLYWYRQILGQGPELLVQFQDESVVDDSQLPKDRFSAERLKGVDSTLKIQPAELGDSAMYLCASSFPMSGQPYEQYFGPGTRLTVT.

The table lists this clonotype with many counts. This chain joins TRBV7-3 and TRBJ2-2, with a possible D match to TRBD2 (5 bases). V dropped 5 bases and J dropped 1 base, with 14 bases sitting between them. This CDR3 has 16 amino acids. CDR1 and CDR2 (germline): SGHTA, FQGTGA. CDR3 sequence: CASSKSRSGNTGELFF. DNA of the CDR3: TGTGCCAGCAGCAAAAGTAGGAGCGGGAACACCGGGGAGCTGTTTTTT.